This entry features one TCR beta chain sequence. V was cut by 3 bases and J by 10 bases, with 14 bases left in between. The CDR3 is made up of 14 amino acids. Germline lookup yields CDR1 SGDLS and CDR2 YYNGEE. TCRdb's copy holds only in-frame clones and misses some; the assay was immunoSEQ multiplex PCR. The table has under 80,000 clones, about 94% seen once. The sample is drawn from a study of control samples from healthy donors and cancer patients. The sequenced sample was blood. The TCR was taken from a woman younger than 45 in good health. The chain links TRBV9 to TRBJ1-6, with a weak D call TRBD1 (6 bases). The CDR3: CASSGGGPDSPLHF. The CDR3 nucleotides are TGTGCCAGCAGCGGGGGGGGCCCCGACTCACCCCTCCACTTT.